This T cell receptor beta chain was identified in a study of blood T cells in healthy people across ages. Study-wide results and caveats: TCR beta diversity per million T cells fell roughly linearly with age. Since the PBMCs were unsorted, naive and antigen-experienced cells could not be conclusively compared.

Sample-barcoded 5' priming and a J-beta primer mix drove a second PCR of roughly 7 to 11 cycles. MiXCR, applied by TCRdb to the 5' RACE reads, yields one record per CDR3 protein. The repertoire holds roughly 550,000 distinct CDR3 sequences, 20% to 30% seen once, with 8.7% in the top ten. CDR3 length: 14 residues. CDR1 ENHRY and CDR2 SYGVKD come from the germline V gene. Trimming took 7 bases from V and 3 from J; bases not matched to a gene: 5. Note on this clonotype: Antigen specificity is unknown.

The same sample was also studied in work on T cells of mothers and their children. From that paper: At a rate of around 1.6 ug per 15 ul, cDNA synthesis received all of the extracted RNA.

The specimen sequenced was blood. The V call is TRBV10-3, the J call TRBJ2-7; 11 nucleotides align to TRBD2. This receptor was identified in a boy aged 10-17 years in good health. CDR3 DNA sequence: TGTGCCATCAATTCCGGACTAGCGGGCTACGAGCAGTACTTC. Amino acid sequence: CAINSGLAGYEQYF.